Presented here are 17 T cell receptor beta chains from one specimen sequenced in a study of shared clonotypes between healthy human individuals. The protocol was immunoSEQ multiplex PCR, while the TCRdb copy is restricted to in-frame clones and leaves out a portion. The sample records around 480,000 clones, 60% to 80% being singletons. The sample taken for sequencing was PBMCs. All receptors come from a woman in her thirties or forties in good health. Some clones in this sample may be carry-over from other donors' samples.

This clone was seen a single time. This CDR3 is CASSRSGSPPYEQFF. CDR3 in DNA: TGTGCCAGCAGCCGAAGCGGGAGTCCCCCCTATGAGCAGTTCTTC. The J gene is TRBJ2-1, the V gene TRBV28; 8 bases line up with TRBD2. Looked up from germline, CDR1 is MDHEN and CDR2 is SYDVKM. V lost 6 bases, J lost 8 bases, and 12 bases stayed unmatched. The CDR3 length is 15 residues.

The chain joins TRBV28 to TRBJ1-2, with D unclear. The CDR3 has 12 amino acids. Germline loops: CDR1 MDHEN, CDR2 SYDVKM. The ends were cut back, 4 bases at V and 7 bases at J, with 10 bases in the middle. Written as DNA, the CDR3 is TGTGCCAGCAGTTGGACCGGGCGTGGCTACACCTTC. It specifies CASSWTGRGYTF.

The chain links TRBV5-1 to TRBJ2-5; TRBD2 aligns across 13 bases. Per germline, CDR1 SGHRS and CDR2 YFSETQ. V lost 4 bases to trimming and J lost 7 bases; unmatched junction nucleotides: 4. This CDR3 has 14 residues. In DNA, the CDR3 is TGCGCCAGCAGCACGGGACTAGCGGGGAGGACCCAGTACTTC. Translating it yields CASSTGLAGRTQYF. The full variable domain, in which reference TRBV5-1 and TRBJ2-5 provide the parts outside the CDR3, is KAGVTQTPRYLIKTRGQQVTLSCSPISGHRSVSWYQQTPGQGLQFLFEYFSETQRNKGNFPGRFSGRQFSNSRSEMNVSTLELGDSALYLCASSTGLAGRTQYFGPGTRLLVL.

There are a few counts of this clone. The rearrangement links TRBV28 to TRBJ1-3, with D tentatively TRBD1 (6 bases). CDR1 and CDR2 from the germline V gene are MDHEN and SYDVKM. This CDR3 is built from 17 residues. Between the trimmed V and J ends, which lost 7 bases and 6 bases, there was a span of 25 bases. This CDR3 reads CASTSNLGQGNKNTIYF. CDR3 bases: TGTGCCAGCACCTCGAATTTAGGTCAGGGGAATAAAAACACCATATATTTT.

The chain couples TRBV30 to TRBJ1-6; D perhaps matches TRBD1 (5 bases). The CDR3 has 13 amino acids. The germline V gene has CDR1 GTSNPN and CDR2 SVGIG (reference sequence). Trimming removed 5 bases at V and 9 bases at J, with 14 bases between. This chain's CDR3 is CAWQSRAGSPLHF. DNA for the CDR3: TGTGCCTGGCAGTCCAGGGCGGGTTCACCCCTCCACTTT.

The chain carries TRBV6-5 and TRBJ2-5; maybe TRBD1 (6 bases). V gave up 6 bases and J gave up 7 bases, with 18 bases separating them. This CDR3 has 14 residues. Germline V gene data show CDR1 as MNHEY and CDR2 as SVGAGI. The CDR3 loop is CASSSGAAAGTQYF. In DNA, the CDR3 is TGTGCCAGCAGCTCAGGGGCCGCGGCGGGGACCCAGTACTTC.

The table lists this clone with a few counts. The rearrangement joins TRBV7-2 to TRBJ1-1; 8 bases align to TRBD1. The germline CDR1 and CDR2 sequences are SGHTA and FQGNSA. The CDR3 length is 16 residues. Losses at the gene ends were 1 base for V and 3 bases for J; bases not matched to a gene: 7. CDR3 bases: TGTGCCAGCAGCTTAGGCTGGACAGGGAGGGACACTGAAGCTTTCTTT. It specifies CASSLGWTGRDTEAFF.

The chain has TRBV27 and TRBJ1-5, with TRBD1 as a possible D gene (5 bases). The germline V gene encodes CDR1 MNHEY and CDR2 SMNVEV (reference sequence). This CDR3 comprises 16 residues. V lost 5 bases to trimming and J lost 5 bases, with 19 bases between them. The CDR3: CASSPRDRGWDQPQHF. The DNA of the CDR3 is TGTGCCAGCAGTCCACGGGACCGAGGGTGGGATCAGCCCCAGCATTTT.

The CDR3 protein is CASSGLAGGNEQFF. As DNA, the CDR3 is TGTGCCAGCAGCGGACTAGCGGGAGGAAATGAGCAGTTCTTC. V gene TRBV28 combines with J gene TRBJ2-1; 14 bases line up with TRBD2. Per the germline V gene, CDR1 is MDHEN and CDR2 is SYDVKM. CDR3 length: 14 amino acids. Unmatched junction bases numbered 2, after V lost 6 bases and J lost 7 bases.

The chain employs TRBV11-2 and TRBJ2-3, with TRBD2 identical over 7 bases. The CDR3 runs to 15 residues. Trimming took 5 bases from V and 3 from J; bases not matched to a gene: 8. Germline V lookup: CDR1 SGHAT, CDR2 FQNNGV. In DNA, the CDR3 is TGTGCCAGCAGCCGGACTAGTTATAGTACAGATACGCAGTATTTT. Its protein is CASSRTSYSTDTQYF.

This clone was recorded only once. This rearrangement joins TRBV14 to TRBJ2-1, with D possibly being TRBD2 (5 bases). CDR3 length: 13 amino acids. V was pared by 4 bases and J by 7 bases, with 11 bases between. Germline V gene lookup returns CDR1 SGHDN and CDR2 FVKESK. Here the CDR3 reads CASSPGLANEQFF. The CDR3 DNA reads TGTGCCAGCAGCCCCGGACTGGCAAATGAGCAGTTCTTC.

This chain links TRBV28 with TRBJ1-5; the D is unclear. Germline CDR1 and CDR2: MDHEN and SYDVKM. The length of the CDR3 is 14 residues. With 5 bases removed from V and 1 base from J, the gap between germline ends came to 9 bases. The CDR3: CASSPNLSNQPQHF. CDR3 bases: TGTGCCAGCAGTCCGAACTTGAGCAATCAGCCCCAGCATTTT. Filled out from reference TRBV28 and TRBJ1-5, the complete variable domain reads DVKVTQSSRYLVKRTGEKVFLECVQDMDHENMFWYRQDPGLGLRLIYFSYDVKMKEKGDIPEGYSVSREKKERFSLILESASTNQTSMYLCASSPNLSNQPQHFGDGTRLSIL.

This chain joins TRBV10-2 and TRBJ1-1; D is ambiguous. Germline assignment: CDR1 WSHSY and CDR2 SAAADI. The germline V and J ends were trimmed by 7 bases and 3 bases, with 6 bases remaining between them. The CDR3 is made up of 11 amino acids. In nucleotides, the CDR3 is TGCGCCAGCATTAGAGACACTGAAGCTTTCTTT. Protein product: CASIRDTEAFF.

The chain carries TRBV10-1 and TRBJ2-1; a possible D gene is TRBD2 (5 bases). The germline V gene has CDR1 WNHNN and CDR2 SYGVQD (reference sequence). This CDR3 spans 16 amino acids. Trimming left V 0 bases short and J 9 bases short, with 18 bases between. The CDR3 loop is CASSESRAPHRGEQFF. CDR3 DNA: TGCGCCAGCAGTGAGTCGAGGGCTCCTCACCGGGGTGAGCAGTTCTTC.

The V and J genes are TRBV27 and TRBJ1-5; D is ambiguous. Trimming took 0 bases from V and 7 from J, leaving 13 bases between them. This CDR3 has 15 residues. CDR1 is MNHEY and CDR2 is SMNVEV in the germline V gene (reference sequence). The CDR3 coding sequence is TGTGCCAGCAGTTTATCGTACGGAAGTTGGCAGCCCCAGCATTTT. Residues: CASSLSYGSWQPQHF.

The chain recombines TRBV5-1 with TRBJ2-7, with D perhaps given as TRBD1 or TRBD2 (5 bases each). V was pared by 4 bases and J by 3 bases, with 17 bases between. Germline CDR1 SGHRS, CDR2 YFSETQ. The CDR3 loop spans 15 amino acids. CDR3 coding DNA: TGCGCCAGCAGCGTTTCGGGGCGCGACTTCTACGAGCAGTACTTC. It codes for CASSVSGRDFYEQYF.

This clone occurred a few times. V and J are TRBV11-2 and TRBJ2-1; 8 nucleotides align to TRBD2. Germline lookup yields CDR1 SGHAT and CDR2 FQNNGV. Trimming removed 5 bases from V and 4 bases from J; junction bases left unmatched: 16. There are 18 residues in the CDR3. CDR3 coding DNA: TGTGCCAGCAGCCACATCATGGGAGGGGCTAGCGGGTACAATGAGCAGTTCTTC. Its translation is CASSHIMGGASGYNEQFF.